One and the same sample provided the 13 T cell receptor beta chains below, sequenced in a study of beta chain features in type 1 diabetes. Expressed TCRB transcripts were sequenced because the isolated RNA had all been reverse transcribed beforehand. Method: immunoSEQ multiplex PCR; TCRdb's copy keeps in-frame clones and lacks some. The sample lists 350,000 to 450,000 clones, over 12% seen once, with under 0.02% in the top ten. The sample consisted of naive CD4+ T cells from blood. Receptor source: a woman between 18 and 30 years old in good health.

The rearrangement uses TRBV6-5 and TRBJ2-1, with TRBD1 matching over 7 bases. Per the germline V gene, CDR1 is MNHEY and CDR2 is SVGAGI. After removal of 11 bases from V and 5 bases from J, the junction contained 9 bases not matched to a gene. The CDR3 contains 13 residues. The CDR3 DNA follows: TGTGCCGGTATCAGGGGGTTCAACAATGAGCAGTTCTTC. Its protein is CAGIRGFNNEQFF.

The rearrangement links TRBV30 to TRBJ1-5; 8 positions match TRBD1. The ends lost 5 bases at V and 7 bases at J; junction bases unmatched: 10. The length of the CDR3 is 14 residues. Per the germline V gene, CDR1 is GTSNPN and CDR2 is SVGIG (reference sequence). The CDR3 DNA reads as TGTGCCTGGGCGACAGGGGCCGGAGGGCAGCCCCAGCATTTT. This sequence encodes CAWATGAGGQPQHF.

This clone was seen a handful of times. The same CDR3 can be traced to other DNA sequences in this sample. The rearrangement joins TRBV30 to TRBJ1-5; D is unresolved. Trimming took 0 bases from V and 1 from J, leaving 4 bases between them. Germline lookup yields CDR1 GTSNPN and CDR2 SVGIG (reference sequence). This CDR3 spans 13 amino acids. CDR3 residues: CAWSVLSNQPQHF. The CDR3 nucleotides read TGTGCCTGGAGTGTACTCAGCAATCAGCCCCAGCATTTT.

CDR3 sequence reads: CASSLFRPTEAFF. CDR3 sequence (DNA): TGCGCCAGCAGCTTGTTCAGGCCCACTGAAGCTTTCTTT. The rearrangement uses TRBV5-1 and TRBJ1-1; D gene unclear. Germline V lookup: CDR1 SGHRS, CDR2 YFSETQ. CDR3 length: 13 residues. V lost 1 base and J 4 bases, leaving 8 bases between the germline ends.

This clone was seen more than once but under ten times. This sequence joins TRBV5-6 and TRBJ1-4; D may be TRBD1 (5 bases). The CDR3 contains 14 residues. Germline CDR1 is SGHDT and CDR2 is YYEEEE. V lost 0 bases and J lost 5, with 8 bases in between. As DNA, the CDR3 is TGTGCCAGCAGCTTGGGACAGCGCAATGAAAAACTGTTTTTT. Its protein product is CASSLGQRNEKLFF.

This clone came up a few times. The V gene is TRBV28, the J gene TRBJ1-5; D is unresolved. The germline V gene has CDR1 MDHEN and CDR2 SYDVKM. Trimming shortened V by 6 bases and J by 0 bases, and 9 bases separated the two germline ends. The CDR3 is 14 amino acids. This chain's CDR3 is CASSLSRSNQPQHF. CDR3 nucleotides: TGTGCCAGCAGCCTCTCCCGTAGCAATCAGCCCCAGCATTTT.

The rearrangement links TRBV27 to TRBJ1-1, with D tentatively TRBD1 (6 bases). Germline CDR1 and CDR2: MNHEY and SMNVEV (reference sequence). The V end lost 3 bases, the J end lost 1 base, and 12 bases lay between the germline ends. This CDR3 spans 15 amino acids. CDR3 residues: CASSFLDSRNTEAFF. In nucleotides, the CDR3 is TGTGCCAGCAGTTTCCTGGACAGCCGGAACACTGAAGCTTTCTTT.

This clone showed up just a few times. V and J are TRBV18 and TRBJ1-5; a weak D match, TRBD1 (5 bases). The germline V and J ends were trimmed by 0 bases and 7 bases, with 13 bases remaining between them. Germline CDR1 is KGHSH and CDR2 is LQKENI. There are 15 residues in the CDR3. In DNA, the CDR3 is TGTGCCAGCTCACCACCGGGAGGGGAGTTACAGCCCCAGCATTTT. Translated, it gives CASSPPGGELQPQHF.

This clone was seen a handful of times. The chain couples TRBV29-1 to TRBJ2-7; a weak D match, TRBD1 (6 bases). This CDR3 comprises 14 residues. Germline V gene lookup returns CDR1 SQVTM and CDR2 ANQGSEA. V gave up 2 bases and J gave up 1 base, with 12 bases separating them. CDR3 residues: CSVEHPGQSYEQYF. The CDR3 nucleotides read TGCAGCGTTGAACACCCTGGACAGTCCTACGAGCAGTACTTC.

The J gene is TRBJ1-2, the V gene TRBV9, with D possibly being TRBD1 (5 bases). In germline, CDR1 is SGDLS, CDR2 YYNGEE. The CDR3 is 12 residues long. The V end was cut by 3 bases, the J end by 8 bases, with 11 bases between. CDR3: CASSGPGVGYTF. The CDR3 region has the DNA TGTGCCAGCAGCGGCCCGGGGGTCGGCTACACCTTC. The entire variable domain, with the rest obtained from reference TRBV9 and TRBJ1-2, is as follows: DSGVTQTPKHLITATGQRVTLRCSPRSGDLSVYWYQQSLDQGLQFLIQYYNGEERAKGNILERFSAQQFPDLHSELNLSSLELGDSALYFCASSGPGVGYTFGSGTRLTVV.

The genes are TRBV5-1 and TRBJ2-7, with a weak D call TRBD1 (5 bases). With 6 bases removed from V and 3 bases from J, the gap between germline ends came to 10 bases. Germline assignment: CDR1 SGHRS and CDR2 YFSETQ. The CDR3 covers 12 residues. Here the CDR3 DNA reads TGCGCCAGCAAGGGGCAACACTACGAGCAGTACTTC. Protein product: CASKGQHYEQYF.

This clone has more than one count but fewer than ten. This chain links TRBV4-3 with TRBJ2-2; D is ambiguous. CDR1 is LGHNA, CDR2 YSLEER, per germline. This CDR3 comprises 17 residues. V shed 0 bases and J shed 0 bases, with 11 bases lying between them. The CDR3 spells CASSQDHEAANTGELFF. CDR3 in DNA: TGCGCCAGCAGCCAAGATCATGAAGCTGCGAACACCGGGGAGCTGTTTTTT.

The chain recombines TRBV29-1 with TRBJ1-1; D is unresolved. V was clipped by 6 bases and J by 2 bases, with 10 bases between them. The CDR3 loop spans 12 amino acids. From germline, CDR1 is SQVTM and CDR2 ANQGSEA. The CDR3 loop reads CSVAGRNTEAFF. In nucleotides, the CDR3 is TGCAGCGTGGCCGGGAGAAACACTGAAGCTTTCTTT.